These T cell receptor beta chains were read from a single sample in a study of graft-versus-host responses after intestinal transplantation. Only in-frame clones appear in the TCRdb table, and some are missing; sequencing was by immunoSEQ multiplex PCR. The sample lists approximately 90,000 clones; less than 95% were seen once. No cognate antigen is known for these TCRs. Sample: unstimulated CD8+ T cells sorted from spleen or lymph node cells, taken before transplant. The origin of the receptors is a human donor who was the organ donor for an intestinal transplant. Both conserved end residues are part of each CDR3.

j_call v_call cdr3_aa
TRBJ1-2 TRBV29-1 CSARDTQGYTF
TRBJ1-1 TRBV5-4 CASSPPQGTLNTEAFF
TRBJ2-5 TRBV5-6 CASSLGQGDHQETQYF
TRBJ2-1 TRBV7-8 CASSLDVGSSYNEQFF
TRBJ2-1 TRBV29-1 CSVESRESSYNEQFF
TRBJ2-3 TRBV4-3 CASSPGSAPSTDTQYF
TRBJ2-7 TRBV6-1 CASSPGQTYEQYF
TRBJ1-5 TRBV9 CASSVPDRVSCDSNQPQHF
TRBJ2-7 TRBV7-9 CASSPGHSYEQYF
TRBJ2-5 TRBV4-3 CASSQEQWGGPEETQYF
TRBJ2-3 TRBV19 CASSPTSGGEITDTQYF
TRBJ2-5 TRBV13 CASTQRLVETQYF
TRBJ1-5 TRBV7-9 CASGGQGGNQPQHF
TRBJ1-2 TRBV5-6 CASSLDRQRYGYTF
TRBJ2-1 TRBV7-3 CASSAGTSGGNNEQFF
TRBJ2-3 TRBV7-9 CASSEDTNTDTQYF
TRBJ2-7 TRBV6-1 CASSEFGSSYEQYF
TRBJ2-7 TRBV27 CASSFAAFTLYEQYF
TRBJ2-7 TRBV7-3 CASSLTRRDSYEQYF
TRBJ1-3 TRBV6-5 CATTPGPHSGNTIYF
TRBJ1-5 TRBV19 CASSWQGAVEQPQHF
TRBJ2-7 TRBV6-1 CASSGQGLVYF
TRBJ1-1 TRBV2 CASAQPSAFF
TRBJ2-1 TRBV7-6 CASSSQISGGAKDEQFF
TRBJ2-1 TRBV27 CASSLSRYNEQFF
TRBJ1-1 TRBV4-1 CASSQDPQAVEAFF
TRBJ2-3 TRBV4-1 CASSLKGQPYADTQYF
TRBJ1-1 TRBV4-3 CASSQGLDRNTEAFF
TRBJ2-7 TRBV5-6 CASSISGNYEQYF
TRBJ2-7 TRBV2 CASSAGNAYEQYF
TRBJ2-1 TRBV14 CASSQWRGARNEQFF
TRBJ2-3 TRBV9 CASSVAGGTSTDTQYF
TRBJ2-5 TRBV30 CAWSRGRETQYF
TRBJ2-7 TRBV7-8 CASSSPDRVIYEQYF
TRBJ2-3 TRBV4-2 CASSTTGTASSTDTQYF
TRBJ1-6 TRBV19 CASSSGQGNSPLHF
TRBJ2-3 TRBV6-5 CASRDTTDTQYF
TRBJ2-1 TRBV5-5 CASSEGLAGSYNEQFF
TRBJ2-3 TRBV10-3 CAIRRTSGSSTDTQYF
TRBJ2-5 TRBV5-5 CASSLGGVQTETQYF
TRBJ2-1 TRBV11-2 CASSLESSGGASEQFF
TRBJ2-5 TRBV11-3 CASSLGEGGETQYF
TRBJ2-7 TRBV7-8 CASSTPGLTYEQYF
TRBJ2-3 TRBV5-1 CASSLGNTGQYF
TRBJ1-1 TRBV28 CASSYWDREAFF
TRBJ1-2 TRBV30 CAWSGDRGWNYGYTF
TRBJ1-1 TRBV19 CASTRGQSTEAFF
TRBJ2-1 TRBV7-3 CASSLLAGGYNEQFF
TRBJ2-5 TRBV27 CASSTHGGGLETQYF